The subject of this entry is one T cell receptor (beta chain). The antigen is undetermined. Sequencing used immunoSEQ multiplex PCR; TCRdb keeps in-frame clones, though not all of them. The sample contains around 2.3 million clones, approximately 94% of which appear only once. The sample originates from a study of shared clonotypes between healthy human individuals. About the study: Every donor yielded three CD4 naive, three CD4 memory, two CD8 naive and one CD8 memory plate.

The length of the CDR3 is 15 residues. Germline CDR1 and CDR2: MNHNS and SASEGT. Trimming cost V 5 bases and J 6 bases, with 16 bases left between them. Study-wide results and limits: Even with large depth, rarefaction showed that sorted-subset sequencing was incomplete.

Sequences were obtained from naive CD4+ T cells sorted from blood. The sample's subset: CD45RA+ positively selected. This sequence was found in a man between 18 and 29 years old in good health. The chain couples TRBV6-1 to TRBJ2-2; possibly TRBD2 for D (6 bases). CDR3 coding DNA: TGTGCCAGCAGTCAGACTAGTTTAGTAGCCGGGGAGCTGTTTTTT. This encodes CASSQTSLVAGELFF.